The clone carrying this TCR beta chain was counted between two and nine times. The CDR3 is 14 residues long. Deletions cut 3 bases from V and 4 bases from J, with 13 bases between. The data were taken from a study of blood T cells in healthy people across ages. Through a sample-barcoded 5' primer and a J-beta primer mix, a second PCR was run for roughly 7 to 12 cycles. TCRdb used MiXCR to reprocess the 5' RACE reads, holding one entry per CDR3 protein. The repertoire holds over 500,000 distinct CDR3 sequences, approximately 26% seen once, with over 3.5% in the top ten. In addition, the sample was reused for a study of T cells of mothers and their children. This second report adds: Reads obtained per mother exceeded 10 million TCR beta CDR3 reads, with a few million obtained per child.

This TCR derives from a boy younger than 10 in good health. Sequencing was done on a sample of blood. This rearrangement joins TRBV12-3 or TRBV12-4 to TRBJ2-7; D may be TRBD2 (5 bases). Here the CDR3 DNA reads TGTGCCAGCAGTTTGAGAGGGTTTGGATACGAGCAGTACTTC. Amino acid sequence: CASSLRGFGYEQYF.